The clone carrying this T cell receptor (beta chain) is categorized as medium-sized (0.01 to 0.1%). Its antigen is still unknown. The data belong to a study of spatial heterogeneity in lung cancer. General study results and limits: The number of expanded tumor alpha and beta chains correlated with mutation number.

CDR1 is DFQATT and CDR2 is SNEGSKA in the germline V gene (reference sequence). Between the trimmed V and J ends, which lost 5 bases and 4 bases, there was a span of 15 bases. The CDR3 loop spans 14 amino acids. TCRdb re-derived calls from the 5' RACE reads in MiXCR, one entry per CDR3 protein. The data contain several thousand distinct CDR3 sequences, roughly 13% of them singletons. The time point here: sample taken at primary tumor resection. The TCR comes from a male donor with early-stage non-small cell lung cancer. Sample: lung tumor tissue, taken at surgery. J is TRBJ2-1 and V is TRBV20-1; D unclear. CDR3 in amino acids: CSAHQRTDYNEQFF. The DNA of the CDR3 is TGCAGTGCTCATCAAAGGACCGATTACAATGAGCAGTTCTTC.